These 2 T cell receptor beta chains came from one sample sequenced in a study of PD-1 blockade in classical Hodgkin lymphoma. Assay used: immunoSEQ multiplex PCR; TCRdb lists only in-frame clones, some missing. The sample includes roughly 150,000 clones, nearly 80% seen only once; the top ten take roughly 9.2%. Each patient relapsed following autologous stem cell transplantation, and prior brentuximab vedotin exposure differed. The material sequenced was peripheral blood mononuclear cells (PBMCs), taken before the second cycle of nivolumab. The receptors derive from a human donor with classical Hodgkin lymphoma.

The V and J genes are TRBV6-5 and TRBJ2-2, with D perhaps matching TRBD2 (6 bases). The ends were cut back, 0 bases at V and 6 bases at J, with 14 bases in the middle. The CDR3 consists of 16 residues. CDR1 and CDR2 (germline): MNHEY, SVGAGI. CDR3 DNA: TGTGCCAGCAGTTACTCAGGACCCCGGGGGTCCGGGGAGCTGTTTTTT. It is translated as CASSYSGPRGSGELFF.

The table lists this clone with a count of one. The chain combines TRBV27 with TRBJ2-3, with a possible D match to TRBD1 (6 bases). Trimming took 6 bases from V and 2 from J, leaving 15 bases between them. Germline V gene sequence: CDR1 MNHEY, CDR2 SMNVEV (reference sequence). The CDR3 consists of 15 residues. The CDR3 sequence is CASSKQGKHTDTQYF. CDR3 coding DNA: TGTGCCAGCAGCAAACAGGGAAAACACACAGATACGCAGTATTTT.